This T cell receptor (beta chain) was recorded in a study of T cells in Graves' hyperthyroidism and ophthalmopathy. This clonotype was seen only a few times. What it recognizes is unknown. For the diagnoses, clinical symptoms, serum thyroxine and TRAb, thyroid ultrasound and orbital computed tomography were used. Per the germline V gene, CDR1 is SGHNT and CDR2 is YENEEA. The CDR3 has 19 amino acids. V was pared by 5 bases and J by 3 bases, with 18 bases of the junction left unmatched. General observations from the study: The model forecast ophthalmopathy, anticipating it by a median approximately 6.2 months before onset.

RNA transcripts gave rise to amplified TCR beta CDR3 regions. TCR CDR3 regions were first amplified by RT-PCR with HTBI primers. TCRdb re-derived calls from the multiplex PCR reads in MiXCR, one entry per CDR3 protein. The sample has more than 550,000 distinct CDR3 sequences; 15% to 20% are singletons. The sequenced material came from blood. The sequence came from a woman aged 50 to 60 with Graves' hyperthyroidism that later progressed to Graves' ophthalmopathy. The genes are TRBV11-3 and TRBJ2-5; 10 bases are shared with TRBD1. Here the CDR3 DNA reads TGTGCCAGCAGCCAGGGGATTACCTGGGACAGGGGTCAAAAAGAGACCCAGTACTTC. It translates to CASSQGITWDRGQKETQYF.